This T cell receptor (beta chain) was profiled in a study of human T cells and chemical hapten exposure. Study in general: Diphenylcyclopropenone, dosed weekly to the scalp, was given to patients throughout the roughly 24-week study. Epicutaneous patch tests delivered 0.01% DPC to the upper back, with evaluation at 6 days.

TCRdb reprocessed the RACE reads with MiXCR, giving one entry per CDR3 protein. The table includes 80,000 to 95,000 distinct CDR3 sequences, roughly a tenth detected once. This clonotype is medium-sized (0.01 to 0.1%) by share. This sample's time point: pre-sensitization, week 0. The treatment: therapeutic diphenylcyclopropenone sensitization with weekly scalp DPC. Between the trimmed V and J ends, which lost 0 bases and 0 bases, there was a span of 11 bases. This CDR3 contains 16 residues. CDR1 MGHRA and CDR2 YSYEKL come from the germline V gene. The TCR sequence derives from a woman in her thirties or forties with alopecia areata. Some clones in this sample may be carry-over from other donors' samples. Source: whole blood, taken in connection with sensitization to the hapten diphenylcyclopropenone (DPC). The chain employs TRBV4-1 and TRBJ1-2; D unresolved. The CDR3 here is CASSQDIIQTNYGYTF. The CDR3 bases are TGCGCCAGCAGCCAAGATATAATCCAGACTAACTATGGCTACACCTTC.